This record concerns one T cell receptor beta chain sequence. CDR1 is LNHDA and CDR2 is SQIVND in the germline V gene (reference sequence). The CDR3 loop spans 16 amino acids. V lost 4 bases and J lost 0; bases outside the gene matches: 5. Those enrolled, adults aged about 18 to 89 years, came from under 25 US areas. Participants reported their clinical history, and cohort assignment relied on those reports. Either two negative PCRs, clearance, or symptom resolution qualified Cohort 3 donors as recovered. The record originates from a study of blood T cell repertoires in COVID-19. In the authors' workflow: Nucleated cell number was recorded as an estimate derived from reference gene primer amplification. Profiling relied on immunoSEQ multiplex PCR, and the TCRdb table lists in-frame clones only, not all of them. That table is the source of V, J and clone size, and D and trimming were worked out from the DNA. The table lists 150,000 to 170,000 clones, under 90% of them singletons.

This sequence joins TRBV19 and TRBJ2-1; TRBD1 agrees at 8 bases. This clonotype was sampled from a man in his forties or fifties who had recovered from COVID-19. Sequencing used PBMCs or T cells enriched from blood (not recorded which). DNA for the CDR3: TGTGCCAGTAGTAGACAGGGGACGAGCTCCTACAATGAGCAGTTCTTC. As protein: CASSRQGTSSYNEQFF.